The TCR beta chain under discussion was sequenced for a study of blood T cell repertoires in COVID-19. The method was immunoSEQ multiplex PCR; TCRdb's version includes in-frame clones alone and lacks a portion of them. The repertoire has 100,000 or so clones, about 85% of them found once; the top ten carry more than 10%. The specimen was peripheral blood. This TCR derives from a human donor in a cohort sampled during active COVID-19.

The CDR3 DNA is TGTGCCAGCAGTCATCAAGGACTAGCGGGAGGAGGGACTACGAACACCGGGGAGCTGTTTTTT. It encodes CASSHQGLAGGGTTNTGELFF. The gene calls are TRBV9 and TRBJ2-2, with TRBD2 matching over 14 bases. CDR1 and CDR2 from the germline V gene are SGDLS and YYNGEE. This CDR3 has 21 amino acids. Losses at the gene ends were 5 bases for V and 0 bases for J; bases not matched to a gene: 15.